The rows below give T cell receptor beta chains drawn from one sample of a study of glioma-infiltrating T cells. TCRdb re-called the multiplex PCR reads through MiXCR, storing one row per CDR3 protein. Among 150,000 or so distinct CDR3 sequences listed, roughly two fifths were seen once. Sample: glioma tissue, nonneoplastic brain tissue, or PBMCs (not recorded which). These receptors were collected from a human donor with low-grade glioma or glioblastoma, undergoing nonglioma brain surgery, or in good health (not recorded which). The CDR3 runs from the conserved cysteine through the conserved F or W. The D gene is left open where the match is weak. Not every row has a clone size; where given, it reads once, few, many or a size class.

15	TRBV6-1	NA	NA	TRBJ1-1	CASSEFDGANTEAFF	TGTGCCAGCAGTGAATTTGACGGGGCGAACACTGAAGCTTTCTTT
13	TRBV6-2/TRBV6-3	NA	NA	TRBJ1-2	CASSYQQYVAYTF	TGTGCCAGCAGTTACCAACAATATGTTGCCTACACCTTC
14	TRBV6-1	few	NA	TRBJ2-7	CASRADLLPYEQYF	TGTGCCAGCAGGGCAGACCTTCTGCCCTACGAGCAGTACTTC
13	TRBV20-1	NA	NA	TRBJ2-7	CSAHGQTLYEQYF	TGCAGTGCTCACGGGCAGACTCTATACGAGCAGTACTTC
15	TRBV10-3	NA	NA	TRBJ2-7	CAISRGQGGPYEQYF	TGTGCCATCAGTCGCGGACAGGGAGGGCCCTACGAGCAGTACTTC
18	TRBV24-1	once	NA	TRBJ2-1	CATSDMPSTGFLHNEQFF	TGTGCCACCAGTGATATGCCTAGCACGGGCTTCCTCCACAATGAGCAGTTCTTC
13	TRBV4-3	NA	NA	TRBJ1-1	CASSQGTHTEAFF	TGCGCCAGCAGCCAAGGGACACACACTGAAGCTTTCTTT
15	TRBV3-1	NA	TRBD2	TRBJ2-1	CASSQASGRGNEQFF	TGTGCCAGCAGCCAAGCTAGCGGGAGAGGAAATGAGCAGTTCTTC
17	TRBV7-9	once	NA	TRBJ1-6	CASSFAKGSSYNSPLHF	TGTGCCAGCAGCTTCGCGAAAGGGAGCTCCTATAATTCACCCCTCCACTTT
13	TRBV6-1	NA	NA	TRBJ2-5	CATRRPAQETQYF	TGTGCCACCCGCCGTCCTGCTCAAGAGACCCAGTACTTC
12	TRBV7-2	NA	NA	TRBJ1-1	CASSSIGAGAFF	TGTGCCAGCAGCTCGATCGGGGCCGGGGCTTTCTTT
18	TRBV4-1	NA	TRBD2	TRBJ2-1	CASSPQGTSGRSYNEQFF	TGCGCCAGCAGCCCGCAAGGGACTAGCGGGAGATCCTACAATGAGCAGTTCTTC
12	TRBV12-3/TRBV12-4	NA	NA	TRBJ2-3	CASRVGPDTQYF	TGTGCCAGCAGGGTCGGCCCAGATACGCAGTATTTT
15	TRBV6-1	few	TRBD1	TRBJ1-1	CASTPTGRMNTEAFF	TGTGCCAGCACTCCGACAGGGCGCATGAACACTGAAGCTTTCTTT
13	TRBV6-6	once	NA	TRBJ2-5	CASSPLIQETQYF	TGTGCCAGCAGTCCCCTAATCCAAGAGACCCAGTACTTC
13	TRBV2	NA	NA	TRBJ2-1	CASSLELWDEQFF	TGTGCCAGTAGCCTAGAACTTTGGGATGAGCAGTTCTTC